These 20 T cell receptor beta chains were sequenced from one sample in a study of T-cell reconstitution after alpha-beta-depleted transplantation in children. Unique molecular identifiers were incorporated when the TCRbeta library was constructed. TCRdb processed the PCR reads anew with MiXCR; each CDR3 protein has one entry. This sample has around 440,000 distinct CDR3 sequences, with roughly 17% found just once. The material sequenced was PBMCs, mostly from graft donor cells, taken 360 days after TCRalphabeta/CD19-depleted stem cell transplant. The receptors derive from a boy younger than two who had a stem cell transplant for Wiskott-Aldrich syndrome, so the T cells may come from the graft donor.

Here the CDR3 DNA reads TGTGCCAGCGGTCCGGGACTAGCCCACAATGAGCAGTTCTTC. Translation gives CASGPGLAHNEQFF. The J gene is TRBJ2-1, the V gene TRBV7-8, with 9 nucleotides matching TRBD2. This CDR3 comprises 14 residues. Unmatched junction bases numbered 7, after V lost 8 bases and J lost 5 bases. The germline gives CDR1 SGHVS, CDR2 FQNEAQ. The full variable domain, its missing parts supplied by reference TRBV7-8 and TRBJ2-1, is GAGVSQSPRYKVAKRGQDVALRCDPISGHVSLFWYQQALGQGPEFLTYFQNEAQLDKSGLPSDRFFAERPEGSVSTLKIQRTQQEDSAVYLCASGPGLAHNEQFFGPGTRLTVL.

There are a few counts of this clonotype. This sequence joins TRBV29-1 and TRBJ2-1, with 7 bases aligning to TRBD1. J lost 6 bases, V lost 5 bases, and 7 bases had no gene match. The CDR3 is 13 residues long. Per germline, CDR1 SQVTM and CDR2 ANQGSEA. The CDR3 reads CSVKDRWGNEQFF. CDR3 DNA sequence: TGCAGCGTTAAGGACAGGTGGGGCAATGAGCAGTTCTTC.

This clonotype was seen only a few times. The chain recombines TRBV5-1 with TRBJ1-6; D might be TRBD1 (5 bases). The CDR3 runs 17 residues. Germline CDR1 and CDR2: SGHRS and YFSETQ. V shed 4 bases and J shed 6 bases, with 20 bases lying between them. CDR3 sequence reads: CASSLVGTSTSNSPLHF. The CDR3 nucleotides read TGCGCCAGCAGCCTTGTAGGGACCAGTACCTCTAATTCACCCCTCCACTTT.

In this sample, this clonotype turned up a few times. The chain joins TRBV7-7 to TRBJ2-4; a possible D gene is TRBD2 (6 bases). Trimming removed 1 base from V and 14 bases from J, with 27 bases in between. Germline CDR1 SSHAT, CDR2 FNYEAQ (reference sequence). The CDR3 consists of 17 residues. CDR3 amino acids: CASSLEIADHLAEEKYF. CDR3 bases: TGTGCCAGCAGCTTAGAAATAGCGGATCATCTTGCCGAGGAGAAGTACTTC.

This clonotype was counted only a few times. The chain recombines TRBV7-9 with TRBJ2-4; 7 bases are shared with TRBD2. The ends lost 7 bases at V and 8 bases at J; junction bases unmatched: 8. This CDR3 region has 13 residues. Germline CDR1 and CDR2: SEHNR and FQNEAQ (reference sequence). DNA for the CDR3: TGTGCCAGCACCGCGGGGGTGAAGGACATTCAGTACTTC. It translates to CASTAGVKDIQYF. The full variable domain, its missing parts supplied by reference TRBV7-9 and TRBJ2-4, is DTGVSQNPRHKITKRGQNVTFRCDPISEHNRLYWYRQTLGQGPEFLTYFQNEAQLEKSRLLSDRFSAERPKGSFSTLEIQRTEQGDSAMYLCASTAGVKDIQYFGAGTRLSVL.

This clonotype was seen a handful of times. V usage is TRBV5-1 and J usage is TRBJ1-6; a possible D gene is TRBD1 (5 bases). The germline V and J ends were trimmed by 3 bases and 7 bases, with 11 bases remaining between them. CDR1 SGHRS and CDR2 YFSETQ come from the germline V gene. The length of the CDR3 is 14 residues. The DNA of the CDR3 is TGCGCCAGCAGCTGGGCAGGGCAAAATTCACCCCTCCACTTT. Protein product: CASSWAGQNSPLHF. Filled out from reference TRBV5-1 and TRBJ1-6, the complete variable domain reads KAGVTQTPRYLIKTRGQQVTLSCSPISGHRSVSWYQQTPGQGLQFLFEYFSETQRNKGNFPGRFSGRQFSNSRSEMNVSTLELGDSALYLCASSWAGQNSPLHFGNGTRLTVT.

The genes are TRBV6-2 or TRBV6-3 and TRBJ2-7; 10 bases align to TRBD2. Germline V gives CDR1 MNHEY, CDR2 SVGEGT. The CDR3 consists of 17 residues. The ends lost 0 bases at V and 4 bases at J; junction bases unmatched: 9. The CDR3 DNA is TGTGCCAGCAGTTACTCGGAACTAGCGGGGTCATTGTACGAGCAGTACTTC. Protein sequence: CASSYSELAGSLYEQYF.

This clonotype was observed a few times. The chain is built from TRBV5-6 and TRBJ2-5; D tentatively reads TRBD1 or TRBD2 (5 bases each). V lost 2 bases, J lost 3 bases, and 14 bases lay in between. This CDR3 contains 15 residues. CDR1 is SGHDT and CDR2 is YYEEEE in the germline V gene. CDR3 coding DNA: TGTGCCAGCAGCTTCGGGGCAGCCGGAAAAGAGACCCAGTACTTC. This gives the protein CASSFGAAGKETQYF.

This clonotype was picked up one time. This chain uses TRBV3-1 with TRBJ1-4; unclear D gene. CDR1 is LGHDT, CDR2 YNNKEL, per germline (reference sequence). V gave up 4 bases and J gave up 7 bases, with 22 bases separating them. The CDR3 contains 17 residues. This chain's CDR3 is CASSPRKGRVWAEKLFF. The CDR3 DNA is TGTGCCAGCAGCCCGAGGAAAGGGCGGGTATGGGCTGAAAAACTGTTTTTT.

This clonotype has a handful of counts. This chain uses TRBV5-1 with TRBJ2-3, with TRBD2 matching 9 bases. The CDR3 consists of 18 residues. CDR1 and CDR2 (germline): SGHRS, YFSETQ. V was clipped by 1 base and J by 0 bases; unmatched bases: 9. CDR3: CASSLRAGGILSTDTQYF. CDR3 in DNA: TGCGCCAGCAGCTTGAGAGCGGGGGGAATTTTAAGCACAGATACGCAGTATTTT.

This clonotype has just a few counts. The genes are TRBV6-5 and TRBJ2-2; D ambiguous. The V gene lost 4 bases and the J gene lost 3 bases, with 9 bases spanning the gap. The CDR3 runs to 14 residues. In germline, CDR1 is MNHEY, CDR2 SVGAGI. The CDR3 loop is CASSSFKYTGELFF. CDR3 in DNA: TGTGCCAGCAGTTCCTTCAAGTACACCGGGGAGCTGTTTTTT.

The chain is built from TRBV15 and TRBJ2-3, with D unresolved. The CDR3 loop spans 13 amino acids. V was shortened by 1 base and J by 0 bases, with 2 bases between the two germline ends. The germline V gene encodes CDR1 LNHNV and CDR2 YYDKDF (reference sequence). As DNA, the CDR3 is TGTGCCACCAGCAGAGTAAGCACAGATACGCAGTATTTT. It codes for CATSRVSTDTQYF.

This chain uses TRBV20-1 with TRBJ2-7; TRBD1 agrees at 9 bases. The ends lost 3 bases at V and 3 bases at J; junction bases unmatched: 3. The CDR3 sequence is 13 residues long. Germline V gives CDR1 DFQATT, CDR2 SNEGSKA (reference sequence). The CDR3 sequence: CSASRGQGYEQYF. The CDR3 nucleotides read TGCAGTGCTAGCCGGGGACAGGGCTACGAGCAGTACTTC.

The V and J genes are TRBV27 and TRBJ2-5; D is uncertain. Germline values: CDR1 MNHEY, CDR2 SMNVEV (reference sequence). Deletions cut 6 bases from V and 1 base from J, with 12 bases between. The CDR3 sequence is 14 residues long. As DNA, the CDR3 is TGTGCCAGCAGCCCGTGGCAGGCCCAAGAGACCCAGTACTTC. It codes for CASSPWQAQETQYF.

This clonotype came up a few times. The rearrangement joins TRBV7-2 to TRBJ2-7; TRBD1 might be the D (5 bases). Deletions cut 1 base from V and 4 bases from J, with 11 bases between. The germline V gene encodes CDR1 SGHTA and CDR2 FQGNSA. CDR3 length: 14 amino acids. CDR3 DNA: TGTGCCAGCAGCTTAGGGGGCCTGGGGTACGAGCAGTACTTC. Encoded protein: CASSLGGLGYEQYF.

The CDR3 here is CSVYWTGAYEQYF. CDR3 nucleotides: TGCAGCGTTTACTGGACAGGCGCTTACGAGCAGTACTTC. The rearrangement joins TRBV29-1 to TRBJ2-7; 7 bases are shared with TRBD1. Per the germline V gene, CDR1 is SQVTM and CDR2 is ANQGSEA. The CDR3 runs to 13 residues. V lost 5 bases to trimming and J lost 4 bases; unmatched junction nucleotides: 8.

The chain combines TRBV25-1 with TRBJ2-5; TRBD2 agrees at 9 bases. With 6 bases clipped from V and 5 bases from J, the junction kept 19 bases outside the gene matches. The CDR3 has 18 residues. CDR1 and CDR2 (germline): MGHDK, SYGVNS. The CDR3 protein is CASRPRGSGSPHLETQYF. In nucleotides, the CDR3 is TGTGCCAGCAGGCCCCGCGGTAGCGGGAGCCCCCACTTGGAGACCCAGTACTTC.

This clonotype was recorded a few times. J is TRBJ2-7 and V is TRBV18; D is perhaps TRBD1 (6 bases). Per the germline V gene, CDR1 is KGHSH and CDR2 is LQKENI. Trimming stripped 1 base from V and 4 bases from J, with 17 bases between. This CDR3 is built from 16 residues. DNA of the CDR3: TGTGCCAGCTCACCACGAGAGAACAGGGTTAGATACGAGCAGTACTTC. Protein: CASSPRENRVRYEQYF.

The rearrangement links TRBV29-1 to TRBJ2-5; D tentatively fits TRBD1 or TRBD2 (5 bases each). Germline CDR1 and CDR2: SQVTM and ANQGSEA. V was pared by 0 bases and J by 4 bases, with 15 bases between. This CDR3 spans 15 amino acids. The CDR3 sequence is CSVEEHPGQGETQYF. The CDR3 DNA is TGCAGCGTTGAAGAACATCCGGGGCAGGGAGAGACCCAGTACTTC.

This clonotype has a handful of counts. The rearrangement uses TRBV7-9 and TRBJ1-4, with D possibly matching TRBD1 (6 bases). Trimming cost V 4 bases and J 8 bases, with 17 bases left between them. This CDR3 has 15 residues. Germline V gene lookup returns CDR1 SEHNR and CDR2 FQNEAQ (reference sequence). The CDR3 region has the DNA TGTGCCAGCAGCTCTTCGACAGGCTTAAACGAAAAACTGTTTTTT. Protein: CASSSSTGLNEKLFF.